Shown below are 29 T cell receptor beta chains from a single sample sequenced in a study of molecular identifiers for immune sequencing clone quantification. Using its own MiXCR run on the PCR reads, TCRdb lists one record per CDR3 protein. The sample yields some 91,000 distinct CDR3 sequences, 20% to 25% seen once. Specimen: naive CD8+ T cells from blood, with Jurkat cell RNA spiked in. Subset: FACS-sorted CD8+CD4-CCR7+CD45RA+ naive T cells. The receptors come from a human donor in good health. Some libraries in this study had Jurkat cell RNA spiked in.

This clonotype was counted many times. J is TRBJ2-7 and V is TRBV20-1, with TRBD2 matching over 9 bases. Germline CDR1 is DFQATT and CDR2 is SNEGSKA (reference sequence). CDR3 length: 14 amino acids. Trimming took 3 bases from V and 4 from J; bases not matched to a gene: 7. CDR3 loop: CSARGLREGYEQYF. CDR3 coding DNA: TGCAGTGCTAGGGGGTTGCGGGAGGGGTACGAGCAGTACTTC.

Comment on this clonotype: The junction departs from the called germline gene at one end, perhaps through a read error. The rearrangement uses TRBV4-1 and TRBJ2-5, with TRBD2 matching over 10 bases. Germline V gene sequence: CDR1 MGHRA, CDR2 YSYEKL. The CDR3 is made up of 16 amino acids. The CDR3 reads CVSSQGGAGGEETQYF. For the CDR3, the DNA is TGCGTCAGCAGCCAAGGAGGAGCGGGAGGGGAAGAGACCCAGTACTTC.

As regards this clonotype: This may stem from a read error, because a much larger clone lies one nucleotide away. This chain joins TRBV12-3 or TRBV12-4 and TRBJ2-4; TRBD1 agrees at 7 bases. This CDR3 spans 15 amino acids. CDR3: CASSGTPGQLNIQHF. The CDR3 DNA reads TGTGCCAGCAGTGGAACCCCGGGACAGCTAAACATTCAGCACTTC.

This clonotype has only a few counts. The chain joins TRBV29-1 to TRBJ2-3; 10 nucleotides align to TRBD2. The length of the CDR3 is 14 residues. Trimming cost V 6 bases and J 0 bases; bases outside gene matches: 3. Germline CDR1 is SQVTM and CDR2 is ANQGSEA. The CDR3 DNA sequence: TGCAGCGTAAGGGGACTAGCGAGCACAGATACGCAGTATTTT. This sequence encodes CSVRGLASTDTQYF.

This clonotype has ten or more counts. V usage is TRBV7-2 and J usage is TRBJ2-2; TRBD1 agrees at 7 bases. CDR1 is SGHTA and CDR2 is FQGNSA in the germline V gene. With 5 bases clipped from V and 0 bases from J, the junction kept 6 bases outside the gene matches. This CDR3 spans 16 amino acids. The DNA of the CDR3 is TGTGCCAGCAGCCTATGGACAGGCGCGAACACCGGGGAGCTGTTTTTT. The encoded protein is CASSLWTGANTGELFF.

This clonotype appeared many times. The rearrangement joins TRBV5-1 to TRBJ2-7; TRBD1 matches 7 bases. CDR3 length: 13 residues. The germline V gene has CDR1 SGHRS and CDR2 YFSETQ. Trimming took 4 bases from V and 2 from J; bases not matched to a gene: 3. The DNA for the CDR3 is TGCGCCAGCAGCCCGGGACAGACCTACGAGCAGTACTTC. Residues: CASSPGQTYEQYF.

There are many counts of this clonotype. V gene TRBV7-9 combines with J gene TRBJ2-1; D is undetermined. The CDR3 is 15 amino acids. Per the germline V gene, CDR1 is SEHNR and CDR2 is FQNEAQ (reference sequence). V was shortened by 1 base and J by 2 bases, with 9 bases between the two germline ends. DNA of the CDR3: TGTGCCAGCAGCTTAGTGTCAGCCCCCTACAATGAGCAGTTCTTC. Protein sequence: CASSLVSAPYNEQFF.

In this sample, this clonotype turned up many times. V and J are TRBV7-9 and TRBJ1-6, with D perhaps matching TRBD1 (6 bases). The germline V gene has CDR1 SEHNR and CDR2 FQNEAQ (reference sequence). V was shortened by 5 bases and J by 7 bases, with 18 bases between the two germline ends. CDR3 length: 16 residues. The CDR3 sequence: CASSPRDGGGNSPLHF. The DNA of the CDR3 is TGTGCCAGCAGCCCACGGGACGGAGGGGGAAATTCACCCCTCCACTTT.

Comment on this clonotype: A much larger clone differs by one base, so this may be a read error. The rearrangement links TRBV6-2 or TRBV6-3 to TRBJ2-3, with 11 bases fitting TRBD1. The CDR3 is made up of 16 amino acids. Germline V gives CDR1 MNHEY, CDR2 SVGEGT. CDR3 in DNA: TGTGCCAGCAGCCTATTTGGACAGGGGGCTGGAGATGCGCAGTATTTT. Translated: CASSLFGQGAGDAQYF.

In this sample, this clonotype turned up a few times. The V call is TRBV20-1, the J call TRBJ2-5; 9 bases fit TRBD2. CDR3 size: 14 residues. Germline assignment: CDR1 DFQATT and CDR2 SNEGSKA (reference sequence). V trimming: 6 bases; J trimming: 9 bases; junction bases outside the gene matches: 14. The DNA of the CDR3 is TGCAGTGCACCCGGGACTAGCCTTCTAAGGTCCCAGTACTTC. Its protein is CSAPGTSLLRSQYF.

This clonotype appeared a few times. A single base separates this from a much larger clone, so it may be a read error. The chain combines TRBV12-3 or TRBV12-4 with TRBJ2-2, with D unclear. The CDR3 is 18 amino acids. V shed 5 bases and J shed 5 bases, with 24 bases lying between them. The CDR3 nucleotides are TGTGCCAGCAGTCCACCTCTTACGAGAACCCCAGGAACCGGGGAGCTGTTTTTT. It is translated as CASSPPLTRTPGTGELFF.

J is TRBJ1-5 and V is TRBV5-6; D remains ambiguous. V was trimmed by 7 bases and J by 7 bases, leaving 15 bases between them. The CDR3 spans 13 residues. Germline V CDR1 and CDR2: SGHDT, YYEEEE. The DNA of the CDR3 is TGTGCCAGCGGCGGGTCGCCCAACCAGCCCCAGCATTTT. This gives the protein CASGGSPNQPQHF.

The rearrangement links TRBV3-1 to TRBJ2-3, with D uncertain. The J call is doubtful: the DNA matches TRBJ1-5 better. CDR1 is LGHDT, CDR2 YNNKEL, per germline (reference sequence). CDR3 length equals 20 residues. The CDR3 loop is CASSQGFGLAGVSGTDTQHF. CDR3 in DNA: TGTGCCAGCAGCCAAGGTTTCGGGCTAGCGGGAGTTAGTGGCACAGATACGCAGCATTTT.

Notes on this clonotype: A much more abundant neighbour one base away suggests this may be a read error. CDR3 sequence reads: CASSRTGNTGAFF. DNA of the CDR3: TGTGCTAGTTCCCGAACAGGGAACACTGGAGCTTTCTTT. This chain joins TRBV12-5 and TRBJ1-1; possibly TRBD1 for D (6 bases). Germline V gene sequence: CDR1 LGHNT, CDR2 FRNRAP. CDR3 length: 13 amino acids.

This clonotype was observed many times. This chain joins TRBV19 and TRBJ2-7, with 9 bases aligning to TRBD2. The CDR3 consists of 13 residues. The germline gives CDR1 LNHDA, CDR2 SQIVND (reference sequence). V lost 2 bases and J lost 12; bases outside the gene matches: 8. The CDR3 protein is CASSISSGESPYF. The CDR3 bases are TGTGCCAGTAGTATATCTAGCGGGGAAAGTCCGTACTTC. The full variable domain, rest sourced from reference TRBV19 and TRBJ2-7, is DGGITQSPKYLFRKEGQNVTLSCEQNLNHDAMYWYRQDPGQGLRLIYYSQIVNDFQKGDIAEGYSVSREKKESFPLTVTSAQKNPTAFYLCASSISSGESPYFGPGTRLTVT.

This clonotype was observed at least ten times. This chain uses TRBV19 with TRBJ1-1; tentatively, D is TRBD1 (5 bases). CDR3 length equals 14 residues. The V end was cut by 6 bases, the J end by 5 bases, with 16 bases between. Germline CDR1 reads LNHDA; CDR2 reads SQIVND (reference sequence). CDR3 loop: CASSPPGGWTEAFF. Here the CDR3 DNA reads TGTGCCAGTAGCCCCCCCGGGGGGTGGACTGAAGCTTTCTTT. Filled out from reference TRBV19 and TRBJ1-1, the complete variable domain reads DGGITQSPKYLFRKEGQNVTLSCEQNLNHDAMYWYRQDPGQGLRLIYYSQIVNDFQKGDIAEGYSVSREKKESFPLTVTSAQKNPTAFYLCASSPPGGWTEAFFGQGTRLTVV.

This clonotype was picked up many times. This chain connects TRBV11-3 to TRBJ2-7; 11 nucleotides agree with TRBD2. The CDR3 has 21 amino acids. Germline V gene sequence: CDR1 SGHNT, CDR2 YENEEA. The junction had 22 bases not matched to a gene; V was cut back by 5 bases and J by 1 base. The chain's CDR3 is CASSLPPWESSGRTTSYEQYF. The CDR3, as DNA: TGTGCCAGCAGCCTCCCCCCGTGGGAGTCTAGCGGGAGGACTACTTCCTACGAGCAGTACTTC.

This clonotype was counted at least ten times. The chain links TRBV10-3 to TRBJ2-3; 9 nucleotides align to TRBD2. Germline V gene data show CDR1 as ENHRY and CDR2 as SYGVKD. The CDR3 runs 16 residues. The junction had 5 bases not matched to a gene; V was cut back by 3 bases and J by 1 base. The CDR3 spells CAISDPSGIGTDTQYF. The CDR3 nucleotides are TGTGCCATCAGTGACCCTAGCGGGATAGGCACAGATACGCAGTATTTT.

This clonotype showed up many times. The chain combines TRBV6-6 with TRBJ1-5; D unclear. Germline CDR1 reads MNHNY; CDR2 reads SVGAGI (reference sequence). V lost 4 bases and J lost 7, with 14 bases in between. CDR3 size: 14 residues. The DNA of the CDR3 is TGTGCCAGCAGTTTCGCAGGTTTTGAGCAGCCCCAGCATTTT. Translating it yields CASSFAGFEQPQHF.

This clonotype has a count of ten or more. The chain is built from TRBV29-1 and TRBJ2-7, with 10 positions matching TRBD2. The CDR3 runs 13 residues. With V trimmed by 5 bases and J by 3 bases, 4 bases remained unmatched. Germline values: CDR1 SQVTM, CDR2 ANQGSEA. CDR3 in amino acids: CSVRLAGVYEQYF. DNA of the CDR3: TGCAGCGTTCGCCTAGCGGGGGTCTACGAGCAGTACTTC.

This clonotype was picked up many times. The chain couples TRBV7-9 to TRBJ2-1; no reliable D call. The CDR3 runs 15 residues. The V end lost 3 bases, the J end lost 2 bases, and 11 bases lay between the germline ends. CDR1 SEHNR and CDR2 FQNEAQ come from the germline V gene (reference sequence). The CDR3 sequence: CASSFALSPYNEQFF. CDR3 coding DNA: TGTGCCAGCAGCTTCGCCCTCTCCCCCTACAATGAGCAGTTCTTC.

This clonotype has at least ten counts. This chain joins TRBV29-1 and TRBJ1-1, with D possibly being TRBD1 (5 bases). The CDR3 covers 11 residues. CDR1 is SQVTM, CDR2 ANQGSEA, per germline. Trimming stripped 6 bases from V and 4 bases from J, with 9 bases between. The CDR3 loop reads CSVREGTEAFF. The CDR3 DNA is TGCAGCGTCAGGGAAGGCACTGAAGCTTTCTTT.

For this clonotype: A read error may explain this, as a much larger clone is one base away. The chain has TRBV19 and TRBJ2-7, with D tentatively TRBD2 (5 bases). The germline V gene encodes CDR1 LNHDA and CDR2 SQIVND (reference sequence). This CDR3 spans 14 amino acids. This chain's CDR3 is CASSPTTGTYEPYF. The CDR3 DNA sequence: TGTGCCAGTAGTCCGACGACGGGAACCTACGAGCCGTACTTC.

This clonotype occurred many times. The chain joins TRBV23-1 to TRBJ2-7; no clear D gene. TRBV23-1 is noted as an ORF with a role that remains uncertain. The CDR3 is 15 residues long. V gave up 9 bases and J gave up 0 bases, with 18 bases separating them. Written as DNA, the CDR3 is TGCGCCAGAGGCCCCGGGCCCCCCTTCTCCTACGAGCAGTACTTC. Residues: CARGPGPPFSYEQYF.

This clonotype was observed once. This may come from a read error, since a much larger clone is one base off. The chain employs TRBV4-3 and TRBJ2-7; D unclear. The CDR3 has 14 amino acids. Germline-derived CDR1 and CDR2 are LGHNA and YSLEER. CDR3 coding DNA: TGCGCCAGCAGCCAAGAAAGGCGCGTCTACGAGCAGTGCTTC. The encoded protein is CASSQERRVYEQCF.

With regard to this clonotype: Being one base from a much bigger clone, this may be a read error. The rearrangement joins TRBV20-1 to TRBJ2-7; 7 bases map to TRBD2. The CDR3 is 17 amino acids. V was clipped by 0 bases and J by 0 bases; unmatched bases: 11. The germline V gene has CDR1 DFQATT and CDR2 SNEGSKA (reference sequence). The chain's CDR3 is CSARDCIELAASYEQYF. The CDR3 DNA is TGCAGTGCTAGAGATTGTATTGAGCTAGCGGCCTCCTACGAGCAGTACTTC.

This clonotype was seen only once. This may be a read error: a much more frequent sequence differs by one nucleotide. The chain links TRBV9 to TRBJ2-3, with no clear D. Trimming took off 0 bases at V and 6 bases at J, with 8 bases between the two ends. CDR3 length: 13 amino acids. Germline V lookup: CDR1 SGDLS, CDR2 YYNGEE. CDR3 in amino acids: CASSVAESDTQYF. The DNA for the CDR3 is TGTGCCAGCAGCGTAGCCGAGAGTGATACGCAGTATTTT.

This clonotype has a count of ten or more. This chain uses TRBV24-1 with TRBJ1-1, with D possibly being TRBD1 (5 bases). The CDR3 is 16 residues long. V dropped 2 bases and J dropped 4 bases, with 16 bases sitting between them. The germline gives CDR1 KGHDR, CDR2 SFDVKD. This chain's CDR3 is CATSDYFRWRGTEAFF. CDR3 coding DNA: TGTGCCACCAGTGATTATTTTAGGTGGAGGGGCACTGAAGCTTTCTTT.

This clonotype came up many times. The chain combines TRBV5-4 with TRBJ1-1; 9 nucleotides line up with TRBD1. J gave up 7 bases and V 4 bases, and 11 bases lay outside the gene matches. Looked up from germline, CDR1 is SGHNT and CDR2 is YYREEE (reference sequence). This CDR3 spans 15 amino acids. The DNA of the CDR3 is TGTGCCAGCAGCCTCATGGGACAGGGTTCCTATGAAGCTTTCTTT. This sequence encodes CASSLMGQGSYEAFF.